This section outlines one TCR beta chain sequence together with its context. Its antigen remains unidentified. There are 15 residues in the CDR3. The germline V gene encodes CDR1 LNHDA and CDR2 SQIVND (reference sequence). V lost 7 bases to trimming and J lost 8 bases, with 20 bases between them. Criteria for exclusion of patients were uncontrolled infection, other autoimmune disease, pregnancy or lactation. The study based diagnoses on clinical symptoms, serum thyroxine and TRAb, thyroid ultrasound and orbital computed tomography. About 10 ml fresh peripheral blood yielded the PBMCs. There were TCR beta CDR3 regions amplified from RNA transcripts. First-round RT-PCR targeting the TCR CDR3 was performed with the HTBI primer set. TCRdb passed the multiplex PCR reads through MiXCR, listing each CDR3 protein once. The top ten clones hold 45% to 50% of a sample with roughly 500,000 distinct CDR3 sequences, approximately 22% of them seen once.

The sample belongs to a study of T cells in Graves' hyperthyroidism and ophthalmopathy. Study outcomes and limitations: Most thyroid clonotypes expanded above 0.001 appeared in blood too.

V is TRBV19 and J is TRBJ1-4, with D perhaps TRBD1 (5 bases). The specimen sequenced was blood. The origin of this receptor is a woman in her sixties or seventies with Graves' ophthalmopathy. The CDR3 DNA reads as TGTGCCAGTACCAGCGGGGCCACTACGGGGGAAAAACTGTTTTTT. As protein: CASTSGATTGEKLFF. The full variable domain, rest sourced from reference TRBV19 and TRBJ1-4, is DGGITQSPKYLFRKEGQNVTLSCEQNLNHDAMYWYRQDPGQGLRLIYYSQIVNDFQKGDIAEGYSVSREKKESFPLTVTSAQKNPTAFYLCASTSGATTGEKLFFGSGTQLSVL.